The 29 T cell receptor beta chains listed next were all sequenced from one sample in a study of cytotoxic CD8 clonotypes in ibrutinib-treated CLL. Clones were sequenced by immunoSEQ multiplex PCR, and TCRdb holds only the in-frame ones, with some missing. In the table there are approximately 320,000 clones, over 60% of which are singletons. This sample comprised PBMCs, obtained after 36 months of ibrutinib treatment. These receptor sequences come from a human donor with chronic lymphocytic leukemia.

The rearrangement joins TRBV5-1 to TRBJ2-7; no definite D call. The V gene's germline CDR1 is SGHRS and CDR2 YFSETQ. CDR3 length equals 14 residues. Trimming left V 0 bases short and J 2 bases short, with 9 bases between. DNA of the CDR3: TGCGCCAGCAGCTTGGTGTACGATGCCTACGAGCAGTACTTC. This encodes CASSLVYDAYEQYF.

The chain links TRBV19 to TRBJ2-7; tentatively, D is TRBD2 (5 bases). Germline V lookup: CDR1 LNHDA, CDR2 SQIVND (reference sequence). The CDR3 contains 13 residues. Between the trimmed V and J ends, which lost 3 bases and 3 bases, there was a span of 9 bases. The CDR3, as DNA: TGTGCCAGTAGTATTCAGGAGGACTACGAGCAGTACTTC. Protein sequence: CASSIQEDYEQYF.

The V and J genes are TRBV6-5 and TRBJ2-5; TRBD1 is a possible D gene (6 bases). The length of the CDR3 is 12 residues. From germline, CDR1 is MNHEY and CDR2 SVGAGI. V lost 6 bases and J 5 bases, leaving 10 bases between the germline ends. CDR3 residues: CASRTGFETQYF. DNA of the CDR3: TGTGCCAGCAGAACAGGGTTCGAGACCCAGTACTTC.

About this clone itself: This same CDR3 is encoded by further DNA sequences in the sample. V and J are TRBV5-1 and TRBJ2-5; tentative D call: TRBD2 (5 bases). Germline V gene data show CDR1 as SGHRS and CDR2 as YFSETQ. CDR3 length: 12 residues. Trimming left V 4 bases short and J 5 bases short, with 9 bases between. CDR3 DNA: TGCGCCAGCAGCCTAGCCCAGGAGACCCAGTACTTC. Its translation: CASSLAQETQYF.

This clone occurred a few times. The chain joins TRBV7-6 to TRBJ2-5; possibly TRBD2 for D (6 bases). Trimming removed 0 bases at V and 1 base at J, with 12 bases between. Germline CDR1 and CDR2: SGHVS and FNYEAQ. There are 16 residues in the CDR3. The CDR3 loop is CASSLARLAPQETQYF. The DNA for the CDR3 is TGTGCCAGCAGCTTAGCGAGGCTAGCGCCCCAAGAGACCCAGTACTTC.

This clone turned up a few times. This rearrangement joins TRBV5-1 to TRBJ2-3; no reliable D call. The V end lost 0 bases, the J end lost 6 bases, and 11 bases lay between the germline ends. The CDR3 is 14 residues long. The germline CDR1 and CDR2 sequences are SGHRS and YFSETQ. CDR3 sequence: CASSLVRVGDTQYF. The CDR3, as DNA: TGCGCCAGCAGCTTGGTTAGGGTCGGGGATACGCAGTATTTT.

The chain links TRBV5-1 to TRBJ2-2; D is unresolved. V was clipped by 4 bases and J by 5 bases, with 12 bases between them. In germline, CDR1 is SGHRS, CDR2 YFSETQ. The CDR3 spans 14 residues. CDR3 nucleotide sequence: TGCGCCAGCAGCCACCTGGTGGGTACCGGGGAGCTGTTTTTT. Its translation is CASSHLVGTGELFF.

In the case of this clone: Germline and junction disagree at one end, which may indicate a read error. V and J are TRBV7-9 and TRBJ1-2; D is unclear. This CDR3 comprises 8 residues. In germline, CDR1 is SEHNR, CDR2 FQNEAQ (reference sequence). The CDR3: CASSSRDF. CDR3 DNA: TGTGCCAGCAGCTCCCGGGACTTC.

The V gene is TRBV5-1, the J gene TRBJ1-4, with D uncertain. V was shortened by 3 bases and J by 2 bases, with 11 bases between the two germline ends. Germline V gives CDR1 SGHRS, CDR2 YFSETQ. This CDR3 has 15 residues. CDR3 sequence reads: CASSSGGVTNEKLFF. CDR3 bases: TGCGCCAGCAGCTCGGGAGGAGTGACTAATGAAAAACTGTTTTTT.

The chain joins TRBV5-4 to TRBJ2-7, with a weak D call TRBD2 (6 bases). V lost 3 bases and J 7 bases, leaving 23 bases between the germline ends. The CDR3 loop spans 16 amino acids. Per the germline V gene, CDR1 is SGHNT and CDR2 is YYREEE (reference sequence). CDR3 in DNA: TGTGCCAGCAGCTCAGTTCGGATGCAGGGTCGGGAGGAGCAGTACTTC. As protein: CASSSVRMQGREEQYF.

The rearrangement uses TRBV18 and TRBJ1-1; 7 bases agree with TRBD1. Germline trimming cut 3 bases from V and 3 bases from J; bases unmatched to any gene: 16. CDR1 is KGHSH and CDR2 is LQKENI in the germline V gene. CDR3 size: 18 residues. The CDR3 DNA sequence: TGTGCCAGCTCACCTACTATTGCGACAGGGAGGTGGGACACTGAAGCTTTCTTT. Translation: CASSPTIATGRWDTEAFF.

Only a few counts were recorded for this clone. The chain combines TRBV7-2 with TRBJ1-6; no clear D gene. This CDR3 region has 16 residues. Trimming pared 2 bases from V and 4 bases from J, leaving 12 bases between. Per the germline V gene, CDR1 is SGHTA and CDR2 is FQGNSA. CDR3 sequence reads: CASSLSRQEYNSPLHF. In DNA form, the CDR3 reads TGTGCCAGCAGCTTATCCCGGCAGGAGTATAATTCACCCCTCCACTTT.

The chain is built from TRBV11-2 and TRBJ2-1; no reliable D call. Trimming shortened V by 1 base and J by 9 bases, and 22 bases separated the two germline ends. The CDR3 runs to 17 residues. Germline CDR1 reads SGHAT; CDR2 reads FQNNGV. The CDR3 loop reads CASSLAFGLLLHGEQFF. For the CDR3, the DNA is TGTGCCAGCAGCTTAGCCTTCGGGTTGCTTCTCCATGGTGAGCAGTTCTTC.

The CDR3 DNA follows: TGCAGCGTCCGGACGGCATCTAGCACAGATACGCAGTATTTT. Protein product: CSVRTASSTDTQYF. The chain recombines TRBV29-1 with TRBJ2-3, with D uncertain. The CDR3 contains 14 residues. Germline-derived CDR1 and CDR2 are SQVTM and ANQGSEA. The germline V and J ends were trimmed by 6 bases and 0 bases, with 13 bases remaining between them.

The genes are TRBV5-6 and TRBJ2-1; D not resolved. The CDR3 runs 15 residues. The germline gives CDR1 SGHDT, CDR2 YYEEEE. Trimming stripped 0 bases from V and 3 bases from J, with 10 bases between. The CDR3 is CASSLGHWVYNEQFF. The CDR3 DNA is TGTGCCAGCAGCTTGGGACATTGGGTCTACAATGAGCAGTTCTTC.

This clone has a handful of counts. The chain has TRBV10-3 and TRBJ2-7, with TRBD2 matching over 10 bases. V lost 7 bases and J lost 3; bases outside the gene matches: 6. The CDR3 consists of 14 residues. Germline V gives CDR1 ENHRY, CDR2 SYGVKD. The CDR3 loop is CAIKSTSGDYEQYF. The DNA of the CDR3 is TGTGCCATCAAATCAACTAGCGGGGACTACGAGCAGTACTTC.

This clone was detected only once. CDR3 nucleotides: TGTGCCAGCAGTTTTTCCCTATCCGCCGGGAACTATGGCTACACCTTC. Translation gives CASSFSLSAGNYGYTF. The chain recombines TRBV6-5 with TRBJ1-2; D remains unclear. Trimming pared 4 bases from V and 2 bases from J, leaving 17 bases between. The CDR3 sequence is 16 residues long. The germline gives CDR1 MNHEY, CDR2 SVGAGI.

The rearrangement joins TRBV5-1 to TRBJ2-7; 9 bases are shared with TRBD1. There are 14 residues in the CDR3. The J segment lost 4 bases and the V segment lost 2 bases, leaving 4 bases of the junction unmatched. The germline V gene has CDR1 SGHRS and CDR2 YFSETQ. The CDR3 nucleotides are TGCGCCAGCAGCTTCGCGGGACAGGGTTACGAGCAGTACTTC. Translating it yields CASSFAGQGYEQYF.

This rearrangement joins TRBV15 to TRBJ1-5, with 9 nucleotides matching TRBD1. Germline-derived CDR1 and CDR2 are LNHNV and YYDKDF (reference sequence). The CDR3 runs 16 residues. V was pared by 4 bases and J by 5 bases, with 9 bases of the junction left unmatched. The CDR3 region has the DNA TGTGCCACCAGCACCGGGACAGGGAGGCCGGATCAGCCCCAGCATTTT. This encodes CATSTGTGRPDQPQHF.

The V call is TRBV28, the J call TRBJ2-1; TRBD2 matches at 13 bases. The germline V gene has CDR1 MDHEN and CDR2 SYDVKM. V shed 4 bases and J 9 bases; nucleotides not matched to a gene: 12. The CDR3 length is 17 residues. The CDR3 nucleotides are TGTGCCAGCAGTTACGGACTAGCGGGAGAGTGGAACGGTGAGCAGTTCTTC. Protein product: CASSYGLAGEWNGEQFF.

This clone has a handful of counts. The V and J genes are TRBV18 and TRBJ1-1; no reliable D call. The CDR3 sequence is 11 residues long. Per germline, CDR1 KGHSH and CDR2 LQKENI. Trimming stripped 2 bases from V and 7 bases from J, with 5 bases between. CDR3 in amino acids: CASSPSDEAFF. CDR3 coding DNA: TGTGCCAGCTCACCATCTGATGAAGCTTTCTTT. Complete variable domain (other parts from reference TRBV18 and TRBJ1-1): NAGVMQNPRHLVRRRGQEARLRCSPMKGHSHVYWYRQLPEEGLKFMVYLQKENIIDESGMPKERFSAEFPKEGPSILRIQQVVRGDSAAYFCASSPSDEAFFGQGTRLTVV.

As concerns this clone: Other DNA sequences in this sample translate to the same CDR3. V and J are TRBV2 and TRBJ2-7; D remains ambiguous. The CDR3 runs to 12 residues. V lost 1 base, J lost 2 bases, and 3 bases lay in between. CDR1 SNHLY and CDR2 FYNNEI come from the germline V gene. The CDR3 DNA follows: TGTGCCAGCAGTGAAGGTCCCTACGAGCAGTACTTC. It translates to CASSEGPYEQYF. The complete variable domain, with remaining parts taken from reference TRBV2 and TRBJ2-7, reads EPEVTQTPSHQVTQMGQEVILRCVPISNHLYFYWYRQILGQKVEFLVSFYNNEISEKSEIFDDQFSVERPDGSNFTLKIRSTKLEDSAMYFCASSEGPYEQYFGPGTRLTVT.

This clone was recorded a few times. The identical CDR3 is also encoded by other nucleotide sequences in the sample. This chain connects TRBV4-1 to TRBJ1-2; D remains ambiguous. The V gene lost 1 base and the J gene lost 4 bases, with 10 bases spanning the gap. The CDR3 spans 14 residues. Germline V gene data show CDR1 as MGHRA and CDR2 as YSYEKL. The chain's CDR3 is CASSQVRGSYGYTF. The CDR3 DNA sequence: TGCGCCAGCAGCCAAGTTCGAGGGTCCTATGGCTACACCTTC.

The V call is TRBV7-2, the J call TRBJ1-1; D not certain. The germline gives CDR1 SGHTA, CDR2 FQGNSA. V shed 1 base and J shed 2 bases, with 8 bases lying between them. The CDR3 has 14 amino acids. CDR3 bases: TGTGCCAGCAGCTTAGTACTGCGCAACACTGAAGCTTTCTTT. This gives the protein CASSLVLRNTEAFF.

This clone has just a few counts. The chain has TRBV5-1 and TRBJ2-7, with TRBD2 matching 9 bases. This CDR3 region has 15 residues. Germline values: CDR1 SGHRS, CDR2 YFSETQ. The V and J ends lost 1 base and 1 base, in that order; junction bases with no gene match: 3. The CDR3 nucleotides are TGCGCCAGCAGCTTGAGCGCGGGGGGGTCCTACGAGCAGTACTTC. Its translation is CASSLSAGGSYEQYF.

The chain combines TRBV9 with TRBJ2-2; D is uncertain. The CDR3 is made up of 12 amino acids. The germline V and J ends were trimmed by 2 bases and 11 bases, with 10 bases remaining between them. CDR1 and CDR2 from the germline V gene are SGDLS and YYNGEE. CDR3 nucleotide sequence: TGTGCCAGCAGCGTTGACTTTAAAGAGCTGTTTTTT. Its translation is CASSVDFKELFF.

This clone has more than one count but fewer than ten. The V gene is TRBV5-6, the J gene TRBJ2-7, with 8 bases aligning to TRBD1. Germline V lookup: CDR1 SGHDT, CDR2 YYEEEE. The CDR3 sequence is 14 residues long. With V trimmed by 3 bases and J by 4 bases, 6 bases remained unmatched. As DNA, the CDR3 is TGTGCCAGCAGCTGGCTGGGACAGGCATACGAGCAGTACTTC. Its protein product is CASSWLGQAYEQYF.

This sequence joins TRBV19 and TRBJ1-2; possibly TRBD1 for D (6 bases). V gave up 6 bases and J gave up 3 bases, with 17 bases separating them. Germline-derived CDR1 and CDR2 are LNHDA and SQIVND (reference sequence). This CDR3 contains 15 residues. CDR3: CASRIQGWEDYGYTF. The CDR3 bases are TGTGCCAGTAGAATACAGGGTTGGGAGGACTATGGCTACACCTTC.

The chain recombines TRBV4-1 with TRBJ2-1, with a possible D match to TRBD2 (5 bases). Germline V CDR1 and CDR2: MGHRA, YSYEKL. V was pared by 0 bases and J by 1 base, with 7 bases between. The CDR3 is 15 amino acids. CDR3 in DNA: TGCGCCAGCAGCCAAGATCCGGGGTCCTACAATGAGCAGTTCTTC. It yields the protein CASSQDPGSYNEQFF.